This T cell receptor (beta chain) came from a study of T cells after yellow fever vaccination. Study-wide results and limits: CD4 and CD8 compartments shared a small share of clonotypes, likely from convergent recombination. Subsequent to the booster, the majority of primary-vaccination clones reappeared (96% CD4, 85% to 90% CD8).

This clonotype was seen more than once but under ten times. Its antigen is still unknown. TCR cDNA was made by 5'RACE template switching, adding a universal primer site and UMIs. TCRdb called the 5' RACE reads again in MiXCR, with one record for every CDR3 protein. The sample lists hundreds of thousands of distinct CDR3 sequences, roughly a sixth occurring once. The germline V gene encodes CDR1 MNHNS and CDR2 SASEGT. The V and J ends lost 0 bases and 3 bases respectively, with 11 bases between them. The CDR3 contains 16 residues. The material sequenced was PBMCs, taken before the yellow fever booster vaccination. The chain combines TRBV6-1 with TRBJ2-2, with D unclear. This TCR came from a man aged 18 to 35 who received the YFV17D yellow fever vaccine. The CDR3 protein is CASSEAAPGYTGELFF. The CDR3 bases are TGTGCCAGCAGTGAAGCAGCTCCAGGTTACACCGGGGAGCTGTTTTTT.